Listed below are T cell receptor beta chains from one sample, sequenced in a study of blood T cell repertoires in COVID-19. TCRdb's table, derived via immunoSEQ multiplex PCR, lists solely in-frame clones and lacks some. The sample lists around 92,000 clones, approximately 79% occurring once. Sequenced material: peripheral blood. The receptors were sampled from a man between 65 and 85 years old with COVID-19, enrolled during active disease. Both conserved end residues are part of each CDR3. A D gene is named only where the DNA matches it firmly. Size is stated for part of the rows, as once, few or many counts, or as a class when the clone is expanded.

j_call | clone_size | d_call | v_call | cdr3_nt | cdr3_aa
TRBJ2-1 | . | TRBD1 | TRBV7-3 | TGTGCCAGCAGCATCGGGACAGTCTACAATGAGCAGTTCTTC | CASSIGTVYNEQFF
TRBJ1-2 | . | TRBD1 | TRBV5-4 | TGTGCCAGCAGCTCGGACAGGGCCTATGGCTACACCTTC | CASSSDRAYGYTF
TRBJ1-4 | . | . | TRBV19 | TGTGCCAGTAGTATGCGGAGTACGACTAATGAAAAACTGTTTTTT | CASSMRSTTNEKLFF
TRBJ2-1 | . | . | TRBV25-1 | TGTGCCAGCAAGGGGCCGGGGGGCGGTGAGCAGTTCTTC | CASKGPGGGEQFF
TRBJ2-3 | . | TRBD1 | TRBV28 | TGTGCCAGCAGTTTGGACAGGGGGCGAACAGATACGCAGTATTTT | CASSLDRGRTDTQYF
TRBJ2-3 | few | TRBD2 | TRBV19 | TGTGCCAGTAGTAAACGACTAGCGGGAGACACAGATACGCAGTATTTT | CASSKRLAGDTDTQYF
TRBJ1-1 | . | TRBD1 | TRBV6-2/TRBV6-3 | TGTGCCAGCAGTCGACAGGGGAACACTGAAGCTTTCTTT | CASSRQGNTEAFF
TRBJ1-1 | . | TRBD1 | TRBV7-8 | TGTGCCAGCAGCCAAGGGACAGTTTTGAACACTGAAGCTTTCTTT | CASSQGTVLNTEAFF
TRBJ2-1 | . | TRBD2 | TRBV3-1/TRBV3-2 | TGTGCCAGCAGTCCTCGGGGGGGGAATTGGTTCTTC | CASSPRGGNWFF
TRBJ2-7 | . | . | TRBV29-1 | TGCAGCGTTCGGGATAGACGCAAGAGCTCCTACGAGCAGTACTTC | CSVRDRRKSSYEQYF
TRBJ2-7 | . | . | TRBV28 | TGTGCCAGCAGCCCGGGAAGAAGCTCCTACGAGCAGTACTTC | CASSPGRSSYEQYF
TRBJ2-3 | . | . | TRBV7-9 | TGTGCCAGCAGCGCTGGACAGTACACAGATACGCAGTATTTT | CASSAGQYTDTQYF
TRBJ2-3 | . | TRBD2 | TRBV28 | TGTGCCAGCAGTTTAAGTAGCGGGAGCAGTCCAGATACGCAGTATTTT | CASSLSSGSSPDTQYF
TRBJ1-4 | . | . | TRBV4-2 | TGTGCCAGCAGCCAAGTTGCAGGGGAGGGTGAAAAACTGTTTTTT | CASSQVAGEGEKLFF
TRBJ1-2 | . | . | TRBV7-9 | TGTGCCAGCAGCTTCATGAGGAAGATTAACTATGGCTACACCTTC | CASSFMRKINYGYTF
TRBJ2-5 | . | TRBD2 | TRBV4-3 | TGCGCCAGCAGCCAAGAACTTACCGGGACTAGCAAGTACTTC | CASSQELTGTSKYF
TRBJ2-3 | . | . | TRBV19 | TGTGCCAGTAGTAAGACAGTCACAGATACGCAGTATTTT | CASSKTVTDTQYF
TRBJ1-2 | . | TRBD1 | TRBV14 | TGTGCCAGCAGCCCGTCCAGGACAGGGGGCTACACCTTC | CASSPSRTGGYTF
TRBJ1-3 | . | . | TRBV28 | TGTGCCAGCAGAAATCAGGGTGAGACTGGAAACACCATATATTTT | CASRNQGETGNTIYF
TRBJ1-2 | few | TRBD1 | TRBV10-3 | TGTGCCACCGCCCCAGGGGGCAGCTATGGCTACACCTTC | CATAPGGSYGYTF
TRBJ2-3 | . | TRBD2 | TRBV28 | TGTGCCAGCAGTTTATTAACTAGCGTTGCAGATACGCAGTATTTT | CASSLLTSVADTQYF
TRBJ2-1 | . | TRBD2 | TRBV5-5 | TGTGCCAGCAGCTTAACTAGCGGGCACCGCTACAATGAGCAGTTCTTC | CASSLTSGHRYNEQFF
TRBJ1-1 | . | . | TRBV19 | TGTGCCAGTAGTACAACCTCTGGACTGATCATGAACACTGAAGCTTTCTTT | CASSTTSGLIMNTEAFF
TRBJ2-5 | . | TRBD2 | TRBV18 | TGTGCCAGCTCACCCCAACTGGCGGGGGTCCAAGAGACCCAGTACTTC | CASSPQLAGVQETQYF
TRBJ2-7 | . | . | TRBV18 | TGTGCCAGCTCACCTCACCTAGACGGCTACGAGCAGTACTTC | CASSPHLDGYEQYF
TRBJ1-2 | once | TRBD1 | TRBV5-5 | TGTGCCAGCAGCGTGGACAGGACCTATGGCTACACCTTC | CASSVDRTYGYTF
TRBJ2-1 | . | TRBD2 | TRBV9 | TGTGCCAGCAGCCCCCAGCCCAGCGGGAGAGATGAGCAGTTCTTC | CASSPQPSGRDEQFF
TRBJ2-5 | . | TRBD2 | TRBV10-3 | TGTGCCATCAGGCCAGGAAATAGCGGGAGGACCCAGTACTTC | CAIRPGNSGRTQYF
TRBJ1-2 | . | . | TRBV19 | TGTGCCAGTAGTATGTCGGGTGCAATTGAGGGCTACACCTTC | CASSMSGAIEGYTF
TRBJ2-5 | . | . | TRBV16 | TGTGCCAGCAGCCAATTCAGGGAAGAGACCCAGTACTTC | CASSQFREETQYF
TRBJ2-1 | . | . | TRBV9 | TGTGCCAGCAGCGTAGGGTACGGGAGTAATGAGCAGTTCTTC | CASSVGYGSNEQFF
TRBJ1-1 | . | TRBD1 | TRBV5-1 | TGCGCCAGCAGCTCTGGACAGGGAAACACTGAAGCTTTCTTT | CASSSGQGNTEAFF
TRBJ2-2 | few | . | TRBV7-9 | TGTGCCAGCAGCTTAGGCCGTCAGGGTTGGACCGGGGAGCTGTTTTTT | CASSLGRQGWTGELFF
TRBJ2-4 | . | TRBD1 | TRBV5-1 | TGCGCCAGCAGCTCTGGACAGGGGAACAACATTCAGTACTTC | CASSSGQGNNIQYF
TRBJ2-7 | . | TRBD1 | TRBV2 | TGTGCCAGCAGTTCTCCGGGACAGCAAACCTACGAGCAGTACTTC | CASSSPGQQTYEQYF
TRBJ1-2 | . | . | TRBV9 | TGTGCCAGCCAGGGGCCAGCTAACTATGGCTACACCTTC | CASQGPANYGYTF
TRBJ2-3 | . | . | TRBV9 | TGTGCCAGCAGCGCAGGACTTGGGGCAGATACGCAGTATTTT | CASSAGLGADTQYF
TRBJ1-1 | . | . | TRBV13 | TGTGCCAGCAGTTTACGGTTCACAGGTATGAACACTGAAGCTTTCTTT | CASSLRFTGMNTEAFF
TRBJ1-1 | . | . | TRBV15 | TGTGCCACCAGCAGAGACAGGGGAAGGACTGAAGCTTTCTTT | CATSRDRGRTEAFF
TRBJ1-5 | few | . | TRBV27 | TGTGCCAGCAGTTTCCGGGGACAGCCCCAGCATTTT | CASSFRGQPQHF
TRBJ1-2 | . | . | TRBV15 | TGTGCCACCAGCAGAGGTGGGAGCTATGGCTACACCTTC | CATSRGGSYGYTF
TRBJ2-3 | once | TRBD2 | TRBV2 | TGTGCCAGCAGTTCAGGACTAGCGGGCACAGATACGCAGTATTTT | CASSSGLAGTDTQYF
TRBJ2-7 | many | TRBD2 | TRBV28 | TGTGCCAGCAGAAAGACTAGCGGGAGTGGCTACGAGCAGTACTTC | CASRKTSGSGYEQYF
TRBJ2-1 | . | TRBD2 | TRBV9 | TGTGCCAGCAGCGTTAGCGGGAGGGCCAATGAGCAGTTCTTC | CASSVSGRANEQFF
TRBJ2-5 | . | . | TRBV7-9 | TGTGCCAGCAGCGACCGGGACAATAGCCGAGGGGAGTACTTC | CASSDRDNSRGEYF
TRBJ2-7 | . | TRBD1 | TRBV6-5 | TGTGCCAGCAGTCGCATACAGGGGAACTCCTACGAGCAGTACTTC | CASSRIQGNSYEQYF
TRBJ1-5 | many | . | TRBV6-1 | TGTGCCAGCAGTGAAGTGGACATTGGGCAGCCCCAGCATTTT | CASSEVDIGQPQHF
TRBJ2-7 | few | . | TRBV6-6 | TGTGCCAGCAGTGCCACAGGGACCGAGCAGTACTTC | CASSATGTEQYF
TRBJ2-7 | . | . | TRBV30 | TGTGCCGGGAGTGTGAGCTACGAGCAGTACTTC | CAGSVSYEQYF
TRBJ2-1 | . | TRBD1 | TRBV9 | TGTGCCAGCAGCGACTACCCGGGACAGGGGGCGGGTGAGCAGTTCTTC | CASSDYPGQGAGEQFF
TRBJ2-3 | few | . | TRBV18 | TGTGCCAGCTCACCCCCGGGGGGCCGGACAGATACGCAGTATTTT | CASSPPGGRTDTQYF
TRBJ1-6 | few | . | TRBV7-3 | TGTGCCAGCAGCTTAATGGGACTGGGGAATTCACCCCTCCACTTT | CASSLMGLGNSPLHF
TRBJ1-1 | once | . | TRBV27 | TGTGCCAGCAGTTTAAGTGGGGGGTACACTGAAGCTTTCTTT | CASSLSGGYTEAFF
TRBJ2-1 | . | . | TRBV5-1 | TGCGCCAGCAGCAGCACAGGGGGGGAACACAATGAGCAGTTCTTC | CASSSTGGEHNEQFF
TRBJ2-1 | . | . | TRBV28 | TGTGCCAGCAGTACAAACAGGAGAGCGGGCTACAATGAGCAGTTCTTC | CASSTNRRAGYNEQFF